The 14 T cell receptor beta chains given below trace back to one sample, sequenced in a study of T cell clusters in autoimmune cytopenias. TRB was amplified by touch-down multiplex PCR, primer pools A and B combined. TCRdb re-called the multiplex PCR reads; every CDR3 protein appears as one record, without DNA. The table for this sample gives over 800 distinct CDR3 sequences. TRB was amplified from around 0.25 ug of peripheral blood genomic DNA per sample. The specimen sequenced was peripheral blood. Source of these receptors: a human donor with an autoimmune cytopenia or autoimmune hepatitis (not recorded which).

This clonotype is identified as medium-sized from frequency. This rearrangement joins TRBV6-2 or TRBV6-3 to TRBJ2-3; the TCRdb call, TRBD2, lacks DNA for checking. The CDR3 runs 15 residues. From germline, CDR1 is MNHEY and CDR2 SVGEGT. The CDR3 region is CASSYPGLAGDTQYF.

This clonotype registers medium-sized by frequency. The chain combines TRBV15 with TRBJ1-3; as DNA is missing, the TRBD1 call by TCRdb cannot be tested. The CDR3 runs 15 residues. The germline V gene encodes CDR1 LNHNV and CDR2 YYDKDF (reference sequence). CDR3 residues: CATSARWGSGNTIYF.

The V and J genes are TRBV25-1 and TRBJ2-1; TCRdb's D call, TRBD1, is unchecked because there is no DNA. The length of the CDR3 is 16 residues. Germline V gene sequence: CDR1 MGHDK, CDR2 SYGVNS. The CDR3 here is CASSDAGTGSYNEQFF. Full variable domain (rest looked up from reference TRBV25-1 and TRBJ2-1): EADIYQTPRYLVIGTGKKITLECSQTMGHDKMYWYQQDPGMELHLIHYSYGVNSTEKGDLSSESTVSRIRTEHFPLTLESARPSHTSQYLCASSDAGTGSYNEQFFGPGTRLTVL.

This clonotype counts as medium-sized (0.01 to 0.1%) by frequency. The chain couples TRBV5-1 to TRBJ1-1; lacking DNA, the TRBD1 call made by TCRdb goes unchecked. CDR1 is SGHRS and CDR2 is YFSETQ in the germline V gene. This CDR3 region has 14 residues. The CDR3: CASSDTGGTTEAFF.

According to its frequency, this clonotype is medium-sized. The rearrangement uses TRBV6-6 and TRBJ1-5; no DNA is available, so the TRBD1 call from TCRdb remains unchecked. This CDR3 region has 15 residues. Germline CDR1 MNHNY, CDR2 SVGAGI (reference sequence). The CDR3: CASSFSQGPNQPQHF.

This clonotype is labeled medium-sized based on frequency. The chain combines TRBV5-6 with TRBJ1-1; TCRdb calls TRBD1, which cannot be checked without DNA. The germline CDR1 and CDR2 sequences are SGHDT and YYEEEE. This CDR3 has 13 residues. The CDR3 spells CASSLAGDTEAFF. Full variable domain (outside the CDR3, taken from reference TRBV5-6 and TRBJ1-1): DAGVTQSPTHLIKTRGQQVTLRCSPKSGHDTVSWYQQALGQGPQFIFQYYEEEERQRGNFPDRFSGHQFPNYSSELNVNALLLGDSALYLCASSLAGDTEAFFGQGTRLTVV.

This clonotype is identified as medium-sized from frequency. The V and J genes are TRBV18 and TRBJ1-6; TCRdb calls TRBD1, which cannot be checked without DNA. The germline V gene has CDR1 KGHSH and CDR2 LQKENI. The CDR3 runs 16 residues. The CDR3: CASSQVGGGANSPLHF.

The chain couples TRBV7-9 to TRBJ2-3; TCRdb outputs TRBD2, but without DNA this stays unchecked. The CDR3 runs to 14 residues. Germline CDR1 is SEHNR and CDR2 is FQNEAQ (reference sequence). The CDR3 here is CASSHSASPDTQYF.

This clonotype is labeled medium-sized based on frequency. The chain couples TRBV15 to TRBJ2-1; the TRBD1 assignment by TCRdb is unverifiable without DNA. Germline V CDR1 and CDR2: LNHNV, YYDKDF (reference sequence). The CDR3 runs 17 residues. The CDR3 here is CATSRERTGGAYNEQFF.

This sequence joins TRBV10-3 and TRBJ1-3. This CDR3 is 11 amino acids long. Germline values: CDR1 ENHRY, CDR2 SYGVKD. The CDR3 loop is CAISNGNTIYF.

This clonotype is medium-sized by frequency. The rearrangement links TRBV19 to TRBJ2-5; the D call from TCRdb, TRBD2, cannot be confirmed without DNA. Germline V gives CDR1 LNHDA, CDR2 SQIVND (reference sequence). The CDR3 is 16 amino acids. This CDR3 reads CASRPGLAGAGETQYF.

V usage is TRBV7-9 and J usage is TRBJ1-5; the TCRdb call, TRBD1, lacks DNA for checking. CDR1 and CDR2 from the germline V gene are SEHNR and FQNEAQ (reference sequence). CDR3 length: 17 amino acids. CDR3 sequence reads: CASSFGSWTGVGQPQHF.

The chain uses TRBV5-1 and TRBJ2-7; TCRdb picks TRBD2, but there is no DNA to check that call. The CDR3 runs to 16 residues. Germline V gives CDR1 SGHRS, CDR2 YFSETQ. This chain's CDR3 is CASSSGTSGGTYEQYF.

This clonotype ranks as medium-sized (0.01 to 0.1%) in terms of frequency. This chain connects TRBV6-5 to TRBJ1-1. In germline, CDR1 is MNHEY, CDR2 SVGAGI. This CDR3 contains 15 residues. The CDR3 spells CASSIAADLSPEAFF.